This is a list of T cell receptor beta chains from one sample in a study of T-cell memory formation after mild COVID-19. TCRdb called the 5' RACE reads again in MiXCR, with one record for every CDR3 protein. The sample lists around 320,000 distinct CDR3 sequences, approximately 14% occurring once. Sequences were obtained from PBMCs or a T cell subset sorted from them (not recorded which). Source of these receptors: a man aged 18 to 30 who had mild COVID-19 (a few samples of this study predate the infection). Cell type and time point are not known. Both conserved end residues are part of each CDR3. The D gene is left open where the match is weak. The listing skips clone size in some rows; elsewhere it reads once, few, many or a size class.

D: TRBD1
J: TRBJ2-1
V: TRBV7-9
length: 17
size: few
CDR3: CASLDEYRGRSYNEQFF
DNA: TGTGCCAGCCTGGACGAATACAGGGGGCGTTCCTACAATGAGCAGTTCTTC

D: NA
J: TRBJ1-6
V: TRBV5-1
length: 13
size: NA
CDR3: CASSPEINSPLHF
DNA: TGCGCCAGCAGCCCCGAGATCAATTCACCCCTCCACTTT

D: NA
J: TRBJ2-2
V: TRBV5-1
length: 12
size: NA
CDR3: CASSLGGRELFF
DNA: TGCGCCAGCAGCTTGGGAGGGCGAGAGCTGTTTTTT

D: TRBD1
J: TRBJ1-3
V: TRBV20-1
length: 12
size: few
CDR3: CSVRGTGNTIYF
DNA: TGCAGCGTCAGGGGGACTGGAAACACCATATATTTT

D: TRBD1
J: TRBJ2-5
V: TRBV4-2
length: 15
size: NA
CDR3: CASSHPDRGRETQYF
DNA: TGTGCCAGCAGCCACCCCGACAGGGGTCGAGAGACCCAGTACTTC

D: NA
J: TRBJ2-3
V: TRBV5-1
length: 15
size: NA
CDR3: CASSLVLADTDTQYF
DNA: TGCGCCAGCAGCTTGGTCTTGGCCGACACAGATACGCAGTATTTT

D: NA
J: TRBJ2-5
V: TRBV5-1
length: 17
size: NA
CDR3: CASSLAGRSRAGETQYF
DNA: TGCGCCAGCAGCTTGGCCGGCAGATCCAGGGCAGGAGAGACCCAGTACTTC

D: NA
J: TRBJ1-1
V: TRBV4-3
length: 13
size: many
CDR3: CASSQGRNTEAFF
DNA: TGTGCCAGCAGTCAGGGTCGGAACACTGAAGCTTTCTTT

D: NA
J: TRBJ1-1
V: TRBV11-1
length: 15
size: NA
CDR3: CASSLIGEGNTEAFF
DNA: TGTGCCAGCAGCCTAATCGGGGAGGGTAACACTGAAGCTTTCTTT

D: TRBD2
J: TRBJ2-1
V: TRBV5-1
length: 16
size: NA
CDR3: CASSPGTSGGWNEQFF
DNA: TGCGCCAGCAGCCCCGGGACTAGCGGGGGGTGGAATGAGCAGTTCTTC

D: NA
J: TRBJ2-3
V: TRBV6-2/TRBV6-3
length: 14
size: few
CDR3: CASLPWRGTDTQYF
DNA: TGTGCCAGCCTTCCTTGGAGGGGCACAGATACGCAGTATTTT

D: NA
J: TRBJ2-2
V: TRBV7-9
length: 12
size: NA
CDR3: CASSRDGGELFF
DNA: TGTGCCAGCAGCCGGGACGGAGGGGAGCTGTTTTTT

D: NA
J: TRBJ1-2
V: TRBV29-1
length: 13
size: few
CDR3: CSVDGQPIAGYTF
DNA: TGCAGCGTTGATGGGCAGCCCATAGCCGGCTACACCTTC

D: NA
J: TRBJ1-2
V: TRBV6-5
length: 11
size: few
CDR3: CASKMGAGYTF
DNA: TGTGCCAGCAAGATGGGCGCTGGCTACACCTTC

D: NA
J: TRBJ2-1
V: TRBV7-2
length: 14
size: NA
CDR3: CASSSVWLTGEQFF
DNA: TGTGCCAGCAGTTCCGTCTGGCTGACGGGTGAGCAGTTCTTC

D: NA
J: TRBJ1-6
V: TRBV11-2
length: 13
size: NA
CDR3: CASSQLNLSPLHF
DNA: TGTGCCAGCAGCCAGCTGAACCTATCACCCCTCCACTTT